This TCR beta chain was recorded in a study of cytomegalovirus exposure and HLA in healthy donors. Study information: Some 80 million unique TCR sequences came from HLA-typed donors in an early release. Study-level results: A later analysis, which compared TCR beta chains of equal frequency, found the HLA-associated ones more clonally expanded.

Vbeta (60) and Jbeta (13) primers were used in the PCR. The method was immunoSEQ multiplex PCR; TCRdb's version includes in-frame clones alone and lacks a portion of them. Of 200,000 to 250,000 clones detected, 70% to 85% appear once; the ten largest clones hold less than 3.5%. A remark on this clone: The antigen remains undetermined.

What was sequenced was PBMCs. The clonotype comes from a woman in her sixties in good health and CMV-seropositive.

CDR3 in DNA: TGCAGCGTGGGGGCCGGGACTAGTAGTGCCAAAAACATTCAGTACTTC. As protein: CSVGAGTSSAKNIQYF. The J gene is TRBJ2-4, the V gene TRBV29-1; 8 bases are shared with TRBD2. Germline V gene lookup returns CDR1 SQVTM and CDR2 ANQGSEA. CDR3 length equals 16 residues. The V gene end was trimmed by 6 bases and the J gene end by 1 base; junction bases not matched to a gene: 11.